This TCR beta chain was captured in a study of blood T cell repertoires in COVID-19. Study-level background: Both acute and convalescent COVID-19 samples were obtained from the United States, Italy and Spain. T cells, B-cell-depleted T cells, or PBMCs supplied cDNA or gDNA.

Original processing methods: Estimates of nucleated cell counts were drawn from the amplification of reference gene primers. Measured with immunoSEQ multiplex PCR; TCRdb has only the in-frame clones, and not every one. V and J calls and clone size are given by that table; D and trimming were obtained from the DNA. The sample holds around 60,000 clones, more than 85% seen once. With 7 bases clipped from V and 1 base from J, the junction kept 7 bases outside the gene matches. Germline values: CDR1 MNHEY, CDR2 SVGAGI. This CDR3 is 15 amino acids long. The clonotype originates from a man aged 55 to 70 with acute or convalescent COVID-19. Sequenced: peripheral blood. This chain connects TRBV6-5 to TRBJ1-3, with 7 nucleotides matching TRBD1. The CDR3 sequence is CASTNDRVSGNTIYF. Here the CDR3 DNA reads TGTGCCAGCACCAATGACAGGGTGTCTGGAAACACCATATATTTT.